The clone carrying this T cell receptor (beta chain) was counted at least ten times. Its cognate antigen is unknown. CDR3 size: 13 residues. The V end lost 6 bases, the J end lost 3 bases, and 11 bases lay between the germline ends. This entry is derived from a study of Graves' ophthalmopathy and Graves' hyperthyroidism. Out of about 9.3 ml of fresh peripheral blood, PBMCs were obtained. The authors amplified TCR beta CDR3 regions, and they did so from RNA transcripts for repertoire sequencing. HTBI primers were used in a first-round RT-PCR, which preceded a second-round multiplex PCR. MiXCR, run by TCRdb on the multiplex PCR reads, gives a single entry per CDR3 protein. The data show hundreds of thousands of distinct CDR3 sequences, approximately 15% seen once. Points from the study as a whole: Ophthalmopathy progression cases were predicted by the model with roughly 64% sensitivity and approximately 74% specificity. Also, most clonotypes expanded in the thyroid above 0.001 frequency appeared in blood.

The V call is TRBV12-3 or TRBV12-4, the J call TRBJ2-5; the D gene could be TRBD1 or TRBD2 (5 bases each). Material for sequencing was blood. The TCR sequence derives from a woman in her twenties or thirties with Graves' ophthalmopathy. CDR3 protein: CASRGRVKETQYF. The CDR3 DNA reads as TGTGCCAGCAGGGGACGGGTCAAAGAGACCCAGTACTTC.